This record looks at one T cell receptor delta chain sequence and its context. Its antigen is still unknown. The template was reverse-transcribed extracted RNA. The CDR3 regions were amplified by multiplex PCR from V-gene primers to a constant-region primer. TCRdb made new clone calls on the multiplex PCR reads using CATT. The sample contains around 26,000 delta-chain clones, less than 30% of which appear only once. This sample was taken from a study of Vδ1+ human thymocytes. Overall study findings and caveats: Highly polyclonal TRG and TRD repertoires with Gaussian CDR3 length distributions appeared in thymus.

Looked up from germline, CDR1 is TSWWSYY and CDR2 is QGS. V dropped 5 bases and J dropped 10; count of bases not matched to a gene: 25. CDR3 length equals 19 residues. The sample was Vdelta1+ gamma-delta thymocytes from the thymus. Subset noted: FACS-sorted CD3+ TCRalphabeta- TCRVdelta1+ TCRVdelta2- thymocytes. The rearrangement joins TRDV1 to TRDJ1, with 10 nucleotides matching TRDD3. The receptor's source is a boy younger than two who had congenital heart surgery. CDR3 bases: TGTGCTCTTGGGCCACCTCTTAACCCGGTGCTCTGGGGGATAGGTATACTCATCTTT. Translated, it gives CALGPPLNPVLWGIGILIF.